A single sample is the source of the 32 T cell receptor beta chains below, sequenced in a study of T cells after yellow fever vaccination. TCRdb reprocessed the 5' RACE reads with MiXCR, giving one entry per CDR3 protein. The sample consists of 450,000 to 550,000 distinct CDR3 sequences, 20% to 25% of them appearing once. The sequences come from PBMCs, collected about 20 days after the first yellow fever vaccination. These receptors originate from a man between 18 and 29 years old who received the YFV17D yellow fever vaccine.

This clonotype appeared a few times. The chain couples TRBV18 to TRBJ1-1; D is uncertain. The CDR3 is 14 amino acids. The V end was cut by 2 bases, the J end by 0 bases, with 7 bases between. Per the germline V gene, CDR1 is KGHSH and CDR2 is LQKENI. CDR3 protein: CASSPKLLNTEAFF. The DNA for the CDR3 is TGTGCCAGCTCACCAAAACTGCTGAACACTGAAGCTTTCTTT.

This clonotype turned up a few times. The chain links TRBV20-1 to TRBJ1-2; 9 nucleotides match TRBD1. CDR3 length: 19 residues. J gave up 3 bases and V 3 bases, and 20 bases lay outside the gene matches. Germline V gene lookup returns CDR1 DFQATT and CDR2 SNEGSKA (reference sequence). The CDR3 reads CSARGDREEVGVTYYGYTF. The CDR3 DNA is TGCAGTGCTAGGGGGGACAGGGAGGAGGTCGGCGTAACCTACTATGGCTACACCTTC.

The CDR3 protein is CSAREAGHYGYTF. The CDR3 DNA follows: TGCAGTGCTAGAGAAGCAGGGCACTATGGCTACACCTTC. V and J are TRBV20-1 and TRBJ1-2, with D perhaps matching TRBD1 (5 bases). Germline V gene data show CDR1 as DFQATT and CDR2 as SNEGSKA (reference sequence). The CDR3 has 13 residues. V lost 0 bases and J lost 3, with 8 bases in between.

This chain uses TRBV28 with TRBJ2-5; TRBD1 matches at 8 bases. This CDR3 comprises 15 residues. Trimming at V came to 1 base and at J to 7 bases, leaving 8 bases not matched to a gene. Per the germline V gene, CDR1 is MDHEN and CDR2 is SYDVKM. CDR3 DNA sequence: TGTGCCAGCAGTTTATCCGGACAGGGTTTATGGACCCAGTACTTC. It yields the protein CASSLSGQGLWTQYF. The variable domain in full, completed from reference TRBV28 and TRBJ2-5, reads DVKVTQSSRYLVKRTGEKVFLECVQDMDHENMFWYRQDPGLGLRLIYFSYDVKMKEKGDIPEGYSVSREKKERFSLILESASTNQTSMYLCASSLSGQGLWTQYFGPGTRLLVL.

In this sample, this clonotype turned up a few times. The V call is TRBV7-2, the J call TRBJ2-7; TRBD1 or TRBD2 may be the D gene (5 bases each). Germline CDR1 and CDR2: SGHTA and FQGNSA. Trimming left V 1 base short and J 4 bases short, with 17 bases between. The length of the CDR3 is 16 residues. CDR3 amino acids: CASSLGRGPSTYEQYV. DNA of the CDR3: TGTGCCAGCAGCTTAGGTCGGGGACCATCCACTTACGAGCAGTACGTC.

The rearrangement joins TRBV4-3 to TRBJ2-1, with D possibly being TRBD1 or TRBD2 (6 bases each). The germline V and J ends were trimmed by 10 bases and 7 bases, with 17 bases remaining between them. Germline loops: CDR1 LGHNA, CDR2 YSLEER. The CDR3 is 13 residues long. The CDR3 loop is CATRGPLRNEQFF. The CDR3 DNA follows: TGCGCCACCCGGGGGCCCTTAAGGAATGAGCAGTTCTTC.

The chain joins TRBV5-1 to TRBJ2-2; weak D call: TRBD2 (6 bases). Trimming cost V 4 bases and J 3 bases, with 13 bases left between them. The length of the CDR3 is 15 residues. The V gene's germline CDR1 is SGHRS and CDR2 YFSETQ. The CDR3 DNA follows: TGCGCCAGCAGCGACCAGGGAGGAGACACCGGGGAGCTGTTTTTT. This translates into CASSDQGGDTGELFF.

This clonotype was seen more than once but under ten times. J is TRBJ2-3 and V is TRBV9; the D gene is possibly TRBD1 (6 bases). CDR3 length: 14 amino acids. V lost 1 base and J lost 1, with 7 bases in between. Per germline, CDR1 SGDLS and CDR2 YYNGEE. The CDR3 loop reads CASSVRQGTDTQYF. DNA for the CDR3: TGTGCCAGCAGCGTACGACAGGGCACAGATACGCAGTATTTT. The variable domain in full, with the rest retrieved from reference TRBV9 and TRBJ2-3, is DSGVTQTPKHLITATGQRVTLRCSPRSGDLSVYWYQQSLDQGLQFLIQYYNGEERAKGNILERFSAQQFPDLHSELNLSSLELGDSALYFCASSVRQGTDTQYFGPGTRLTVL.

This clonotype was detected only a few times. V is TRBV4-1 and J is TRBJ2-7; no reliable D call. The germline gives CDR1 MGHRA, CDR2 YSYEKL. The CDR3 has 12 amino acids. Trimming pared 4 bases from V and 7 bases from J, leaving 11 bases between. The CDR3 bases are TGCGCCAGCAGCCGACCTCAGGAAGAGCAGTACTTC. It specifies CASSRPQEEQYF.

The chain couples TRBV28 to TRBJ2-7; D perhaps matches TRBD1 (5 bases). Germline V gene sequence: CDR1 MDHEN, CDR2 SYDVKM. Trimming pared 4 bases from V and 2 bases from J, leaving 18 bases between. This CDR3 has 16 residues. Here the CDR3 DNA reads TGTGCCAGCAGTTCCCTGGGGCTTTCCGAAGCCTACGAGCAGTACGTC. Residues: CASSSLGLSEAYEQYV.

This chain connects TRBV7-9 to TRBJ2-3; D is possibly TRBD2 (5 bases). The V and J ends lost 5 bases and 0 bases respectively, with 12 bases between them. The CDR3 is made up of 15 amino acids. CDR1 is SEHNR and CDR2 is FQNEAQ in the germline V gene (reference sequence). In nucleotides, the CDR3 is TGTGCCAGCAGCACTAGGGTGACTAGCACAGATACGCAGTATTTT. Its protein is CASSTRVTSTDTQYF.

The sample holds a few counts of this clonotype. The chain is built from TRBV30 and TRBJ2-7; tentatively, D is TRBD2 (5 bases). The CDR3 covers 12 residues. From germline, CDR1 is GTSNPN and CDR2 SVGIG (reference sequence). V shed 6 bases and J shed 1 base, with 10 bases lying between them. The CDR3: CACYGNSYEQYF. DNA for the CDR3: TGTGCCTGCTACGGGAATTCCTACGAGCAGTACTTC.

This clonotype was detected many times. The chain recombines TRBV5-1 with TRBJ2-5; 10 bases fit TRBD1. Germline CDR1 SGHRS, CDR2 YFSETQ. V trimming: 4 bases; J trimming: 4 bases; junction bases outside the gene matches: 7. CDR3 length equals 15 residues. The CDR3 DNA reads TGCGCCAGCAGCCCGCCGGGACAGGGGTTAGAGACCCAGTACTTC. It is translated as CASSPPGQGLETQYF.

The V call is TRBV27, the J call TRBJ2-7, with D perhaps TRBD2 (6 bases). The CDR3 is 14 residues long. CDR1 MNHEY and CDR2 SMNVEV come from the germline V gene (reference sequence). V lost 3 bases and J 2 bases, leaving 11 bases between the germline ends. The CDR3 sequence is CASSLGLGPYEQYV. CDR3 DNA sequence: TGTGCCAGCAGTTTGGGACTGGGCCCCTACGAGCAGTACGTC.

This clonotype appeared a few times. The chain employs TRBV21-1 and TRBJ2-7; TRBD2, the D gene given by the table, was not confirmed from the DNA. TRBV21-1 is deemed a pseudogene. The CDR3 length is 16 residues. CDR3 amino acids: CASRQISGGTRYEQYV. The DNA for the CDR3 is TGTGCCAGCAGACAAATTAGCGGGGGGACCCGGTACGAGCAGTACGTC.

This clonotype showed up many times. V usage is TRBV7-9 and J usage is TRBJ2-5, with TRBD1 as a possible D gene (5 bases). V was shortened by 0 bases and J by 3 bases, with 8 bases between the two germline ends. The CDR3 contains 14 residues. The germline gives CDR1 SEHNR, CDR2 FQNEAQ (reference sequence). CDR3 DNA sequence: TGTGCCAGCAGCTTAGCCCCGGACAAAGAGACCCAGTACTTC. Translated: CASSLAPDKETQYF.

The V and J genes are TRBV10-3 and TRBJ1-5; possible D gene TRBD1, 5 bases. This CDR3 has 15 amino acids. V lost 5 bases and J 7 bases, leaving 18 bases between the germline ends. Germline values: CDR1 ENHRY, CDR2 SYGVKD. The CDR3 here is CAISRGEVLDQPQHF. The CDR3 region has the DNA TGTGCCATCAGTAGAGGGGAAGTCTTGGACCAGCCCCAGCATTTT.

This clonotype was seen at least ten times. The V and J genes are TRBV7-9 and TRBJ2-2, with D possibly matching TRBD1 (6 bases). V lost 5 bases and J 5 bases, leaving 9 bases between the germline ends. CDR3 length: 13 amino acids. Germline assignment: CDR1 SEHNR and CDR2 FQNEAQ (reference sequence). The CDR3 spells CASSNRVTGELFF. Written as DNA, the CDR3 is TGTGCCAGCAGCAACAGGGTAACCGGGGAGCTGTTTTTT.

This clonotype was seen more than once but under ten times. The rearrangement links TRBV9 to TRBJ1-2; 8 bases fit TRBD1. Germline CDR1 SGDLS, CDR2 YYNGEE. CDR3 length: 15 amino acids. The junction had 8 bases not matched to a gene; V was cut back by 3 bases and J by 4 bases. The CDR3 protein is CASSARQGTFYGYTF. The CDR3 DNA reads TGTGCCAGCAGCGCGCGACAGGGGACCTTCTATGGCTACACCTTC.

This clonotype was counted at least ten times. This chain links TRBV5-1 with TRBJ2-5, with D maybe TRBD1 (6 bases). Trimming removed 4 bases at V and 5 bases at J, with 9 bases between. CDR3 length: 12 amino acids. Germline CDR1 reads SGHRS; CDR2 reads YFSETQ. This chain's CDR3 is CASSRQGETQYF. The CDR3, as DNA: TGCGCCAGCAGCCGGCAGGGGGAGACCCAGTACTTC.

The chain uses TRBV5-1 and TRBJ1-1, with 9 nucleotides matching TRBD1. Germline assignment: CDR1 SGHRS and CDR2 YFSETQ. The ends lost 4 bases at V and 0 bases at J; junction bases unmatched: 10. The CDR3 sequence is 17 residues long. The CDR3 region is CASSTGQGRGMNTEAFF. Here the CDR3 DNA reads TGCGCCAGCAGCACAGGACAGGGGCGCGGAATGAACACTGAAGCTTTCTTT.

The chain links TRBV20-1 to TRBJ2-1; TRBD2 agrees at 14 bases. V lost 5 bases to trimming and J lost 0 bases; unmatched junction nucleotides: 9. Germline assignment: CDR1 DFQATT and CDR2 SNEGSKA (reference sequence). The CDR3 contains 18 residues. CDR3 nucleotides: TGCAGTGCTGAGGGACTAGCGGGGGTCAGGAGCTCCTACAATGAGCAGTTCTTC. This gives the protein CSAEGLAGVRSSYNEQFF.

The V and J genes are TRBV13 and TRBJ2-7, with D possibly TRBD2 on 6 matching bases. The CDR3 is made up of 14 amino acids. Germline V CDR1 and CDR2: PRHDT, FYEKMQ (reference sequence). Deletions cut 5 bases from V and 0 bases from J, with 11 bases between. CDR3 nucleotide sequence: TGTGCCAGCAGCCGGGACTTACCCTCCTACGAGCAGTACGTC. Its protein product is CASSRDLPSYEQYV.

This clonotype was seen a handful of times. V and J are TRBV4-1 and TRBJ2-3; 7 bases map to TRBD2. CDR1 and CDR2 (germline): MGHRA, YSYEKL. CDR3 length: 16 amino acids. J lost 1 base, V lost 1 base, and 5 bases had no gene match. Here the CDR3 DNA reads TGCGCCAGCAGCCAAGTTCCCGCGGGGGGCACAGATACGCAGTATTTT. It is translated as CASSQVPAGGTDTQYF.

This clonotype was observed a few times. The junction departs from the called germline gene at one end, perhaps through a read error. The rearrangement uses TRBV7-7 and TRBJ2-5; D is uncertain. In germline, CDR1 is SSHAT, CDR2 FNYEAQ (reference sequence). CDR3 size: 11 residues. CDR3 amino acids: CASSSVGTQYF. The CDR3 DNA reads as TGTGCTAGCAGCTCAGTGGGGACCCAGTACTTC.

This clonotype was seen only a few times. This sequence joins TRBV28 and TRBJ2-2, with TRBD2 matching 8 bases. Trimming took 7 bases from V and 4 from J; bases not matched to a gene: 11. The CDR3 is 16 amino acids. Germline assignment: CDR1 MDHEN and CDR2 SYDVKM. CDR3 in amino acids: CASTREPGGLTGELFF. The CDR3 DNA is TGTGCCAGCACCCGGGAGCCGGGGGGGCTCACCGGGGAGCTGTTTTTT.

This clonotype appeared many times. The V call is TRBV4-1, the J call TRBJ1-3; no definite D call. In germline, CDR1 is MGHRA, CDR2 YSYEKL. Trimming took 4 bases from V and 0 from J, leaving 16 bases between them. CDR3 length equals 17 residues. In DNA, the CDR3 is TGCGCCAGCAGCCGTGGGGTGGCGCGAAACTCTGGAAACACCATATATTTT. Protein: CASSRGVARNSGNTIYF.

Here the CDR3 reads CSARGQARGYQETQYF. In DNA, the CDR3 is TGCAGTGCTAGAGGTCAGGCTAGGGGCTACCAAGAGACCCAGTACTTC. The V call is TRBV20-1, the J call TRBJ2-5, with D maybe TRBD1 (5 bases). This CDR3 comprises 16 residues. CDR1 DFQATT and CDR2 SNEGSKA come from the germline V gene (reference sequence). The V gene lost 1 base and the J gene lost 0 bases, with 15 bases spanning the gap.

The sample holds a few counts of this clonotype. J is TRBJ1-1 and V is TRBV2; no clear D gene. CDR3 size: 14 residues. The V gene's germline CDR1 is SNHLY and CDR2 FYNNEI. Trimming pared 1 base from V and 3 bases from J, leaving 9 bases between. This CDR3 is CASSEGGWDTEAFF. CDR3 sequence (DNA): TGTGCCAGCAGTGAAGGAGGGTGGGACACTGAAGCTTTCTTT.

The CDR3 nucleotides are TGCAGCGTTGTCGGGACAGGGTGGTCCTACGAGCAGTACTTC. This codes for CSVVGTGWSYEQYF. The V and J genes are TRBV29-1 and TRBJ2-7; 9 bases are shared with TRBD1. Germline CDR1 is SQVTM and CDR2 is ANQGSEA. The CDR3 is made up of 14 amino acids. J was trimmed by 1 base and V by 4 bases; bases with no gene match: 5.

This clonotype was detected only a few times. The chain couples TRBV18 to TRBJ2-1; D possibly corresponds to TRBD1 (5 bases). The germline V gene encodes CDR1 KGHSH and CDR2 LQKENI. Between the trimmed V and J ends, which lost 6 bases and 10 bases, there was a span of 7 bases. The CDR3 extends over 10 amino acids. Here the CDR3 DNA reads TGTGCCAGCTCCCCAGGGGAGCAGTTCTTC. It specifies CASSPGEQFF.

This chain joins TRBV29-1 and TRBJ1-2; D is unresolved. The germline V and J ends were trimmed by 4 bases and 4 bases, with 10 bases remaining between them. The CDR3 is made up of 12 amino acids. The germline gives CDR1 SQVTM, CDR2 ANQGSEA. CDR3 sequence reads: CSVGTARYGYTF. CDR3 DNA: TGCAGCGTTGGTACAGCCCGCTATGGCTACACCTTC.